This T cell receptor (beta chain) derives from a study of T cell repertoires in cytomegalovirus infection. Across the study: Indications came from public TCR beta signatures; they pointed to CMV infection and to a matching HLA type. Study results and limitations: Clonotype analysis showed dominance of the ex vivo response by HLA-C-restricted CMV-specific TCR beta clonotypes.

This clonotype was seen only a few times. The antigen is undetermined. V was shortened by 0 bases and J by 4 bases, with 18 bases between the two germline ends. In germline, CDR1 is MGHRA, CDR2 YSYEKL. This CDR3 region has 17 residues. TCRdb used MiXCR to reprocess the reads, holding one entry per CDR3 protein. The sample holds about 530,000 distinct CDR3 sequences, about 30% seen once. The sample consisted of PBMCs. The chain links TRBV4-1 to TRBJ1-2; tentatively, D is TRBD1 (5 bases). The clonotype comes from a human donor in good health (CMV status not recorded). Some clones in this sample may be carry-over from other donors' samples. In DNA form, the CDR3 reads TGCGCCAGCAGCCAAGATGCTGCTCCTTCAGGGCCCTATGGCTACACCTTC. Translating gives CASSQDAAPSGPYGYTF.